Below, 27 T cell receptor beta chains from the same sample are listed, as sequenced in a study of cytomegalovirus exposure and HLA in healthy donors (dated by TCRdb to 2015 to 2018). Preparation of the library involved the immunoSEQ multiplex PCR assay. A mixture of 60 forward primers for TCR Vbeta segments and 13 reverse primers for TCR Jbeta segments was used in the multiplex PCR. The clones in this table, taken by TCRdb from immuneACCESS, are in-frame only. Not every clone is retained; where verified, under half of the shortfall comes from an unresolved V gene, and the cause of the rest is unknown. Present in this sample are more than 100,000 clones, roughly 70% of which were seen just once. The ten largest clones take up around 3.5% of the sample. Source material: PBMCs. The receptors come from a woman aged 45-59 years in good health and CMV-seronegative.

The CDR3 DNA is TGTGCCAGTAGTATTTTCGGGAGTACTGGGGCCAACGTCCTGACTTTC. Translated, it gives CASSIFGSTGANVLTF. The gene calls are TRBV19 and TRBJ2-6; TRBD2 is a possible D gene (6 bases). CDR3 size: 16 residues. The germline V gene has CDR1 LNHDA and CDR2 SQIVND (reference sequence). Trimming took off 3 bases at V and 2 bases at J, with 11 bases between the two ends.

Note on this clone: Other DNA sequences in the sample encode the same CDR3. This chain connects TRBV15 to TRBJ2-1; maybe TRBD1 (6 bases). Germline V CDR1 and CDR2: LNHNV, YYDKDF (reference sequence). The CDR3 totals 15 residues. The V gene lost 0 bases and the J gene lost 4 bases, with 10 bases spanning the gap. CDR3: CATSRDRGSYNEQFF. The DNA of the CDR3 is TGTGCCACCAGCAGAGACAGGGGATCATACAATGAGCAGTTCTTC.

In its sample, this clone was seen a few times. V and J are TRBV19 and TRBJ2-1; 9 bases are a match to TRBD2. CDR1 is LNHDA, CDR2 SQIVND, per germline (reference sequence). After removal of 11 bases from V and 7 bases from J, the junction contained 9 bases not matched to a gene. The CDR3 runs to 13 residues. The CDR3 nucleotides read TGTGCCGTCGGGCTAGCGGGGTGGAATGAGCAGTTCTTC. Encoded protein: CAVGLAGWNEQFF.

This clone was seen only a few times. V gene TRBV5-6 combines with J gene TRBJ2-5, with 7 bases aligning to TRBD1. Germline CDR1 reads SGHDT; CDR2 reads YYEEEE. The CDR3 is 17 residues long. Trimming removed 6 bases from V and 5 bases from J; junction bases left unmatched: 19. This CDR3 is CASNLGVYYRGRETQYF. The CDR3, as DNA: TGTGCCAGCAACCTTGGGGTATATTACAGGGGTCGTGAGACCCAGTACTTC.

The genes are TRBV2 and TRBJ2-1; TRBD1 agrees at 11 bases. The junction had 6 bases not matched to a gene; V was cut back by 6 bases and J by 5 bases. Germline V gene data show CDR1 as SNHLY and CDR2 as FYNNEI. This CDR3 is built from 15 residues. The CDR3 loop is CASSLWTGGNNEQFF. The CDR3 bases are TGTGCCAGCAGCCTATGGACAGGGGGCAACAATGAGCAGTTCTTC.

In its sample, this clone was seen once. The chain joins TRBV25-1 to TRBJ2-2, with a weak D call TRBD1 (7 bases). Germline V gene data show CDR1 as MGHDK and CDR2 as SYGVNS. CDR3 length: 13 amino acids. The germline V and J ends were trimmed by 8 bases and 8 bases, with 15 bases remaining between them. The CDR3 reads CASRGTAEGELFF. The CDR3 coding sequence is TGTGCCAGCCGCGGGACAGCCGAGGGGGAGCTGTTTTTT.

The chain combines TRBV5-1 with TRBJ2-5; 7 nucleotides match TRBD2. Trimming at V came to 3 bases and at J to 2 bases, leaving 4 bases not matched to a gene. Per germline, CDR1 SGHRS and CDR2 YFSETQ. This CDR3 has 14 amino acids. Here the CDR3 reads CASSSGLPQETQYF. The CDR3 nucleotides are TGCGCCAGCAGCTCGGGACTACCTCAAGAGACCCAGTACTTC.

V is TRBV19 and J is TRBJ1-3; TRBD1 might be the D (5 bases). The germline gives CDR1 LNHDA, CDR2 SQIVND (reference sequence). The germline V and J ends were trimmed by 6 bases and 6 bases, with 21 bases remaining between them. The CDR3 runs to 16 residues. The CDR3 region has the DNA TGTGCCAGTAGGAAGATGACCGGGGGAAAGGAAAACACCATATATTTT. Protein product: CASRKMTGGKENTIYF.

This rearrangement joins TRBV6-6 to TRBJ2-5; the D gene is possibly TRBD2 (6 bases). V gave up 8 bases and J gave up 2 bases, with 18 bases separating them. The length of the CDR3 is 15 residues. Per germline, CDR1 MNHNY and CDR2 SVGAGI (reference sequence). CDR3 sequence (DNA): TGTGCCAGCCGAAAGCCGGGGGACCTTCAAGAGACCCAGTACTTC. This translates into CASRKPGDLQETQYF.

This clone was counted a few times. The chain recombines TRBV6-4 with TRBJ2-3; maybe TRBD2 (6 bases). V lost 6 bases to trimming and J lost 0 bases, with 16 bases between them. The V gene's germline CDR1 is MRHNA and CDR2 SNTAGT. This CDR3 is built from 16 residues. CDR3 DNA: TGTGCCAGCAGGCTATCTAGCGCCGCTAGCACAGATACGCAGTATTTT. Residues: CASRLSSAASTDTQYF.

The chain links TRBV5-1 to TRBJ2-1, with D unclear. Trimming removed 0 bases from V and 5 bases from J, with 9 bases in between. Germline CDR1 reads SGHRS; CDR2 reads YFSETQ. The CDR3 has 14 residues. The CDR3 coding sequence is TGCGCCAGCAGCTTGGGGGCAGTAGACAATGAGCAGTTCTTC. Amino acid sequence: CASSLGAVDNEQFF.

This sequence joins TRBV14 and TRBJ2-1; 8 bases are a match to TRBD1. CDR1 SGHDN and CDR2 FVKESK come from the germline V gene. The CDR3 spans 17 residues. Germline trimming cut 1 base from V and 7 bases from J; bases unmatched to any gene: 12. CDR3 nucleotides: TGTGCCAGCAGCCAAGGAAATCTCCGACAGGGGAGAAATGAGCAGTTCTTC. Its protein is CASSQGNLRQGRNEQFF.

The genes are TRBV6-6 and TRBJ2-2, with D hard to call. This CDR3 has 13 amino acids. V was shortened by 8 bases and J by 7 bases, with 14 bases between the two germline ends. Germline V CDR1 and CDR2: MNHNY, SVGAGI (reference sequence). CDR3 sequence reads: CASRLPRIGELFF. DNA for the CDR3: TGTGCCAGCCGCCTCCCGCGGATCGGGGAGCTGTTTTTT.

This rearrangement joins TRBV2 to TRBJ2-3, with TRBD2 matching over 8 bases. V lost 5 bases to trimming and J lost 0 bases; unmatched junction nucleotides: 10. This CDR3 contains 17 residues. The germline gives CDR1 SNHLY, CDR2 FYNNEI. This CDR3 is CASSPGGGYGSTDTQYF. DNA of the CDR3: TGTGCCAGCAGTCCCGGGGGGGGCTACGGGAGCACAGATACGCAGTATTTT.

The CDR3 DNA follows: TGTGCCAGTAGTCGACGGGGGGTCCAAGAGACCCAGTACTTC. Protein sequence: CASSRRGVQETQYF. The V and J genes are TRBV19 and TRBJ2-5, with 7 bases identical to TRBD2. Germline assignment: CDR1 LNHDA and CDR2 SQIVND (reference sequence). Trimming cost V 5 bases and J 1 base; bases outside gene matches: 4. The CDR3 spans 14 residues.

V usage is TRBV28 and J usage is TRBJ2-1; D is possibly TRBD1 (6 bases). The germline CDR1 and CDR2 sequences are MDHEN and SYDVKM. The CDR3 sequence is 12 residues long. Trimming shortened V by 7 bases and J by 5 bases, and 9 bases separated the two germline ends. As DNA, the CDR3 is TGTGCCAGCAAGGACAGCCACAATGAGCAGTTCTTC. Protein sequence: CASKDSHNEQFF.

This chain links TRBV2 with TRBJ2-1; TRBD2 matches at 14 bases. Germline trimming cut 4 bases from V and 9 bases from J; bases unmatched to any gene: 8. CDR3 length: 16 amino acids. Germline assignment: CDR1 SNHLY and CDR2 FYNNEI. CDR3 loop: CASSGPTSGGVFEQFF. CDR3 nucleotides: TGTGCCAGCAGTGGCCCGACTAGCGGGGGGGTTTTTGAGCAGTTCTTC.

This rearrangement joins TRBV18 to TRBJ1-5, with a weak D call TRBD1 (6 bases). This CDR3 comprises 15 residues. Germline loops: CDR1 KGHSH, CDR2 LQKENI. V was trimmed by 2 bases and J by 2 bases, leaving 10 bases between them. As DNA, the CDR3 is TGTGCCAGCTCACCAGGGTCAGGGGGCAATCAGCCCCAGCATTTT. Its protein product is CASSPGSGGNQPQHF. Full variable domain (outside the CDR3, taken from reference TRBV18 and TRBJ1-5): NAGVMQNPRHLVRRRGQEARLRCSPMKGHSHVYWYRQLPEEGLKFMVYLQKENIIDESGMPKERFSAEFPKEGPSILRIQQVVRGDSAAYFCASSPGSGGNQPQHFGDGTRLSIL.

This clone was detected only a few times. The J gene is TRBJ2-3, the V gene TRBV11-3, with D possibly matching TRBD2 (7 bases). V lost 5 bases and J lost 4, with 13 bases in between. This CDR3 is 14 amino acids long. Germline V gene data show CDR1 as SGHNT and CDR2 as YENEEA. The CDR3 reads CASSDSGGADTQYF. CDR3 coding DNA: TGTGCCAGCAGCGATTCGGGGGGCGCAGATACGCAGTATTTT.

The V and J genes are TRBV5-4 and TRBJ1-5, with 8 nucleotides matching TRBD1. The V and J ends lost 0 bases and 6 bases, in that order; junction bases with no gene match: 8. Looked up from germline, CDR1 is SGHNT and CDR2 is YYREEE (reference sequence). CDR3 length equals 16 residues. The CDR3 sequence is CASSLGGTGEVQPQHF. The CDR3 region has the DNA TGTGCCAGCAGCTTGGGGGGGACAGGCGAAGTTCAGCCCCAGCATTTT.

This clone appeared a few times. Germline is not matched at one junction end, which may reflect a read error. This chain uses TRBV7-7 with TRBJ2-1; the match to TRBD1 covers 9 bases. Germline values: CDR1 SSHAT, CDR2 FNYEAQ (reference sequence). This CDR3 spans 16 amino acids. The CDR3 region has the DNA TGTGCTAGCAGCCGGATGGGGGGACAGGGATACGATGAGCAGTTCTTC. This gives the protein CASSRMGGQGYDEQFF.

The chain has TRBV2 and TRBJ1-4; possibly TRBD1 for D (5 bases). Germline V gene sequence: CDR1 SNHLY, CDR2 FYNNEI. Trimming took off 10 bases at V and 0 bases at J, with 15 bases between the two ends. The CDR3 loop spans 15 amino acids. Written as DNA, the CDR3 is TGTGCCACCCGGGGGAGGGACCCAACTAATGAAAAACTGTTTTTT. It specifies CATRGRDPTNEKLFF.

This sequence joins TRBV18 and TRBJ1-2, with a possible D match to TRBD1 (6 bases). The CDR3 is made up of 12 amino acids. Germline V gives CDR1 KGHSH, CDR2 LQKENI. V lost 2 bases and J lost 6, with 7 bases in between. The CDR3 loop reads CASSPNRDGYTF. CDR3 DNA: TGTGCCAGCTCACCAAACAGGGATGGCTACACCTTC.

The chain combines TRBV29-1 with TRBJ1-1; 8 bases align to TRBD1. The ends lost 4 bases at V and 3 bases at J; junction bases unmatched: 7. This CDR3 is 14 amino acids long. Germline CDR1 reads SQVTM; CDR2 reads ANQGSEA. The CDR3 here is CSVGGTGVYTEAFF. DNA of the CDR3: TGCAGCGTTGGGGGGACAGGAGTTTACACTGAAGCTTTCTTT.

The chain links TRBV6-5 to TRBJ2-2; D not resolved. The germline V and J ends were trimmed by 7 bases and 5 bases, with 8 bases remaining between them. The germline V gene has CDR1 MNHEY and CDR2 SVGAGI. This CDR3 comprises 12 residues. CDR3 DNA: TGTGCCAGCACGCGGCGGACCGGGGAGCTGTTTTTT. Translating it yields CASTRRTGELFF.

Only one count was recorded for this clone. The J gene is TRBJ2-7, the V gene TRBV14; D gene unclear. This CDR3 comprises 13 residues. Trimming pared 0 bases from V and 5 bases from J, leaving 8 bases between. Germline values: CDR1 SGHDN, CDR2 FVKESK. In DNA form, the CDR3 reads TGTGCCAGCAGCCAAGATTACATCCACGAGCAGTACTTC. Translation: CASSQDYIHEQYF.

The chain joins TRBV6-6 to TRBJ2-2, with unresolved D. V gave up 5 bases and J gave up 6 bases, with 10 bases separating them. CDR1 is MNHNY and CDR2 is SVGAGI in the germline V gene (reference sequence). This CDR3 region has 13 residues. CDR3 in DNA: TGTGCCAGCAGTACCCAGTTGGCCGGGGAGCTGTTTTTT. It yields the protein CASSTQLAGELFF.